The rows below give T cell receptor beta chains drawn from one sample of a study of cytomegalovirus exposure and HLA in healthy donors. Sequencing was performed with immunoSEQ multiplex PCR; in TCRdb, only in-frame clones are kept and a portion is missing. In the table there are over 150,000 clones, more than 60% of which are singletons. Sequenced: PBMCs. All receptors come from a male donor in good health and CMV-seronegative. The CDR3 runs from the conserved cysteine through the conserved F or W. A D gene is named only where the DNA matches it firmly. Only part of the rows carry a size: once, few, many, or a class if the clone is expanded.

size: -; J: TRBJ2-3; V: TRBV25-1; D: -; DNA: TGTGCCAGTTCCCGGACGGGAAGCACAGATACGCAGTATTTT; CDR3: CASSRTGSTDTQYF
size: -; J: TRBJ1-1; V: TRBV4-2; D: -; DNA: TGTGCCAGCAGCCTTGGCCCCCTGGCTTTCTTT; CDR3: CASSLGPLAFF
size: -; J: TRBJ2-1; V: TRBV12-2; D: -; DNA: TGTGCAAGTCGCTGCGGGGGGAGCTCCTACAATGAGCAGTTCTTC; CDR3: CASRCGGSSYNEQFF
size: -; J: TRBJ1-1; V: TRBV6-5; D: TRBD1; DNA: TGTGCCAGCAGGTACAGGGGGCGAGAGAACACTGAAGCTTTCTTT; CDR3: CASRYRGRENTEAFF
size: -; J: TRBJ2-1; V: TRBV4-2; D: TRBD2; DNA: TGTGCCAGCACCCAACTAGCGGGAGATGACAATGAGCAGTTCTTC; CDR3: CASTQLAGDDNEQFF
size: -; J: TRBJ2-3; V: TRBV6-5; D: -; DNA: TGTGCCAGCAGTTACTCAGGGGTGCTCGCAGATACGCAGTATTTT; CDR3: CASSYSGVLADTQYF
size: -; J: TRBJ1-3; V: TRBV7-8; D: TRBD1; DNA: TGTGCCAGCAGTAATGACAGGGGGAAATTCACCATATATTTT; CDR3: CASSNDRGKFTIYF
size: few; J: TRBJ2-5; V: TRBV5-3; D: -; DNA: TGTGCCAGAAGCTTGAAAGGACAACTGAGGGAGACCCAGTACTTC; CDR3: CARSLKGQLRETQYF
size: -; J: TRBJ2-2; V: TRBV6-5; D: -; DNA: TGTGCCAGCAGTAACGGGGGGAACACCGGGGAGCTGTTTTTT; CDR3: CASSNGGNTGELFF
size: -; J: TRBJ2-3; V: TRBV11-2; D: -; DNA: TGTGCCGGGGGGAGGGGGGCAGGAGATACGCAGTATTTT; CDR3: CAGGRGAGDTQYF
size: once; J: TRBJ2-7; V: TRBV7-2; D: TRBD2; DNA: TGTGCCAGCAGTCGAGTAGGGGCGGGAGATGGCGAGCAGTACTTC; CDR3: CASSRVGAGDGEQYF
size: -; J: TRBJ2-3; V: TRBV7-7; D: -; DNA: TGTGCCAGCAGCTTAGGGGCAACAGATACGCAGTATTTT; CDR3: CASSLGATDTQYF
size: -; J: TRBJ2-3; V: TRBV7-2; D: TRBD2; DNA: TGTGCCAGCAGCTTTAGCGGGTTAACTAGCACAGATACGCAGTATTTT; CDR3: CASSFSGLTSTDTQYF
size: -; J: TRBJ2-1; V: TRBV7-9; D: -; DNA: TGTTCCAGCAGCTTGGACTGGTCAGAGCAGTTCTTC; CDR3: CSSSLDWSEQFF
size: once; J: TRBJ2-7; V: TRBV9; D: -; DNA: TGTGCCAGCAGCGTAGGGACAGCGGTCCACGAGCAGTACTTC; CDR3: CASSVGTAVHEQYF
size: -; J: TRBJ1-5; V: TRBV15; D: -; DNA: TGTGCCACCAGCAGCTTCAATCAGCCCCAGCATTTT; CDR3: CATSSFNQPQHF